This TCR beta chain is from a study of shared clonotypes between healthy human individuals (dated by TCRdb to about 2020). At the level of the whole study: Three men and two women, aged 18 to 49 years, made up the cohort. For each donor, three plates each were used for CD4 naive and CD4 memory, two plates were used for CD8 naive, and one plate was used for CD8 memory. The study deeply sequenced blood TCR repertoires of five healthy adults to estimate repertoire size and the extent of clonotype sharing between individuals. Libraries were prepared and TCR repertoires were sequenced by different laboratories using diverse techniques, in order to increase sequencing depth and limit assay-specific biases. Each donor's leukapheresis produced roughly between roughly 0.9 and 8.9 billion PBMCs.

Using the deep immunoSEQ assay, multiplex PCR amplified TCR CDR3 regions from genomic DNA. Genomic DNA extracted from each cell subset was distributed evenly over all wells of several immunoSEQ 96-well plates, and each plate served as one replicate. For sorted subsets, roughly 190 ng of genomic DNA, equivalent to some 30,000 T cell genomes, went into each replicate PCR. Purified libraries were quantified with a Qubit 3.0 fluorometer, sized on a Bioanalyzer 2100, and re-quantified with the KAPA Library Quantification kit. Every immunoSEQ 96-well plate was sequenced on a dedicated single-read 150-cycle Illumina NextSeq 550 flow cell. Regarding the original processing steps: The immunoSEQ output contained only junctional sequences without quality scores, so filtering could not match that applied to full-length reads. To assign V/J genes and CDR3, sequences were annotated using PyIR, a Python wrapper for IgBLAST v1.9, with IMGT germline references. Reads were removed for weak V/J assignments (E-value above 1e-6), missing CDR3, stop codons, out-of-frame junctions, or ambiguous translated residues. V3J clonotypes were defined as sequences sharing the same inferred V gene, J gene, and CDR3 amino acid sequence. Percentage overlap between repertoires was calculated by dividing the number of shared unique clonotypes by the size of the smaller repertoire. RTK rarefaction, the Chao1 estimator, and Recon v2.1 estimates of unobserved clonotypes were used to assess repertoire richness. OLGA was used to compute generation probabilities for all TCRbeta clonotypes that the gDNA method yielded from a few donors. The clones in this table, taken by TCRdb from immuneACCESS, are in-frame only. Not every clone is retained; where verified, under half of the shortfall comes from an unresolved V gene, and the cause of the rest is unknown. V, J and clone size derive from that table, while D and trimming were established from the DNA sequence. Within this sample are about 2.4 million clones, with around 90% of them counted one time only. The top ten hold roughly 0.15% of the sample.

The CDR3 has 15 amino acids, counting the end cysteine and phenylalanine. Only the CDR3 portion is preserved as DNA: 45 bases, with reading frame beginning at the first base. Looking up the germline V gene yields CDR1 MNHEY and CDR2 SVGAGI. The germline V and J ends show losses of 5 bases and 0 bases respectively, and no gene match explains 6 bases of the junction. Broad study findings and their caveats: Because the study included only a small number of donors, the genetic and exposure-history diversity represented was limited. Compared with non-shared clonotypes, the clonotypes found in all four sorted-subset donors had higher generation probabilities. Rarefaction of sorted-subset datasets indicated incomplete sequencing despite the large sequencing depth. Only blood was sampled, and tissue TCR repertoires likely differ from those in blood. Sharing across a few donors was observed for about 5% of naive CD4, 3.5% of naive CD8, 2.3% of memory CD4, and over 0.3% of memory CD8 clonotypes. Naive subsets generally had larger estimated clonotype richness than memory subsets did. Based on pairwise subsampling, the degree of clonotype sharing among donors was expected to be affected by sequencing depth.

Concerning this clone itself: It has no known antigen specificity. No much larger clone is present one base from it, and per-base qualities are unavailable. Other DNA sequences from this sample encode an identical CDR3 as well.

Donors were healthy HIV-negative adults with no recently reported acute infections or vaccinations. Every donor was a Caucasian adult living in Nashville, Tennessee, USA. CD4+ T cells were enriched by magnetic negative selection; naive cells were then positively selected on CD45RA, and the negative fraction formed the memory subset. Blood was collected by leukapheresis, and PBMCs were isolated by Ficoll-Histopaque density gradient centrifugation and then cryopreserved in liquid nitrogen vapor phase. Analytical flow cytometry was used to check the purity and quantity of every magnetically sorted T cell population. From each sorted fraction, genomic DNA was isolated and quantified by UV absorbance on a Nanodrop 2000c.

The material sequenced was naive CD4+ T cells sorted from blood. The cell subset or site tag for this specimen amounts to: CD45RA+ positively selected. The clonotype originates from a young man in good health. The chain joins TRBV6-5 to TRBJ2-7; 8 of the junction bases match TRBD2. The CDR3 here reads CASSALAGSSYEQYF. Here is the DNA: TGTGCCAGCAGTGCGTTAGCGGGGAGCTCCTACGAGCAGTACTTC.